This T cell receptor (beta chain) emerged from a study of post-analysis software for immune sequencing data. Turning to the study itself: The patients showed relapsing-remitting, secondary progressive and progressive-relapsing multiple sclerosis courses.

Comments on this clonotype: Its matching antigen is unknown.

The TCR beta cDNA libraries carried unique molecular identifiers. Input amounts of about 0.95 to 11 million T cells were used. These gave 500,000 or so cDNA molecules, so each molecule approximated one T cell. TCRdb re-called the PCR reads with MiXCR, one entry per CDR3 protein. Among 450,000 to 650,000 distinct CDR3 sequences listed, roughly 47% were seen once. J lost 1 base, V lost 7 bases, and 18 bases had no gene match. The CDR3 spans 18 residues. General study findings and limits: Patients used a few TRBV segments, including TRBV5-6, TRBV5-1 and TRBV20-1, more often than controls. Versus controls, multiple sclerosis patients showed significantly lower diversity (normalized Chao1).

This TCR was sampled from a girl between 5 and 17 years old with multiple sclerosis. The sample taken for sequencing was blood. The chain recombines TRBV12-3 or TRBV12-4 with TRBJ2-7; 8 positions agree with TRBD1. The CDR3 bases are TGTGCCAGCACCTTGGGGGGTGGGACAGGCATTTTTTCCTACGAGCAGTACTTC. Protein: CASTLGGGTGIFSYEQYF.